This T cell receptor beta chain was identified in a study of cytomegalovirus exposure and HLA in healthy donors. The wider study: Early released data had tens of millions of unique TCRs, all coming from HLA-typed donors.

The PCR ran on 60 Vbeta and 13 Jbeta primers. Sequencing used immunoSEQ multiplex PCR; TCRdb keeps in-frame clones, though not all of them. The sample has some 150,000 clones, approximately 82% seen once. Comment on this clone: What it binds is unknown.

The study, taken as a whole, reports: In an earlier analysis, about 87% or about 30%: the productive usage of most TCR beta V segments.

The CDR3 covers 15 residues. Germline V gene data show CDR1 as SGHNT and CDR2 as YYREEE (reference sequence). Losses at the gene ends were 4 bases for V and 5 bases for J; bases not matched to a gene: 10. Sequences were obtained from PBMCs. The receptor was isolated from a woman in her fifties or sixties in good health and CMV-seropositive. V and J are TRBV5-4 and TRBJ1-1; 8 bases match TRBD1. The CDR3 DNA sequence: TGTGCCAGCAGCCAGATCGGACAGGGAGGTACTGAAGCTTTCTTT. This codes for CASSQIGQGGTEAFF.